Listed here are 27 T cell receptor beta chains from one sample, sequenced in a study of lymphopenia after photon versus proton radiotherapy. The table came from immunoSEQ multiplex PCR; TCRdb's copy has only in-frame clones and leaves some out. The data show some 15,000 clones, 82% seen once. Sequences were derived from peripheral blood, sampled from a patient treated with photon-based radiotherapy. All receptors come from a man aged 50 to 60 with gastric cancer.

The V gene is TRBV6-1, the J gene TRBJ2-2; weak D call: TRBD1 (6 bases). The CDR3 totals 15 residues. Trimming took 6 bases from V and 0 from J, leaving 11 bases between them. Germline V gene data show CDR1 as MNHNS and CDR2 as SASEGT. CDR3 residues: CASRGTNPNTGELFF. Written as DNA, the CDR3 is TGTGCCAGCAGGGGGACAAACCCGAACACCGGGGAGCTGTTTTTT.

The V and J genes are TRBV11-2 and TRBJ2-7; D tentatively fits TRBD1 or TRBD2 (5 bases each). The CDR3 length is 15 residues. V was clipped by 0 bases and J by 4 bases, with 13 bases between them. Looked up from germline, CDR1 is SGHAT and CDR2 is FQNNGV. CDR3 coding DNA: TGTGCCAGCAGCTTAGAACGGGGCGTTGCGTACGAGCAGTACTTC. This translates into CASSLERGVAYEQYF.

This clone was counted between two and nine times. The chain has TRBV19 and TRBJ2-4; 9 nucleotides line up with TRBD2. Looked up from germline, CDR1 is LNHDA and CDR2 is SQIVND (reference sequence). The CDR3 has 19 residues. The V and J ends lost 5 bases and 0 bases, in that order; junction bases with no gene match: 14. The CDR3 DNA sequence: TGTGCCAGTAGTTCAGAGGGGACTAGCCCGGGGGTAGCCAAAAACATTCAGTACTTC. Protein product: CASSSEGTSPGVAKNIQYF. Looking up the rest from reference TRBV19 and TRBJ2-4 gives the full variable domain: DGGITQSPKYLFRKEGQNVTLSCEQNLNHDAMYWYRQDPGQGLRLIYYSQIVNDFQKGDIAEGYSVSREKKESFPLTVTSAQKNPTAFYLCASSSEGTSPGVAKNIQYFGAGTRLSVL.

This sequence joins TRBV19 and TRBJ2-2; no firm D call. V shed 3 bases and J shed 10 bases, with 15 bases lying between them. The CDR3 spans 14 residues. The germline gives CDR1 LNHDA, CDR2 SQIVND (reference sequence). The CDR3 bases are TGTGCCAGTAGTATCCTTTCGCAGGCCCCGGAGCTGTTTTTT. It encodes CASSILSQAPELFF.

The chain carries TRBV10-1 and TRBJ2-7; 8 nucleotides align to TRBD2. Germline CDR1 and CDR2: WNHNN and SYGVQD (reference sequence). This CDR3 is built from 12 residues. The V and J ends lost 6 bases and 3 bases, in that order; junction bases with no gene match: 1. CDR3: CASSGGDYEQYF. As DNA, the CDR3 is TGCGCCAGCAGCGGGGGGGACTACGAGCAGTACTTC.

The V and J genes are TRBV10-3 and TRBJ1-5; possible D gene TRBD1, 5 bases. Germline V lookup: CDR1 ENHRY, CDR2 SYGVKD. Trimming removed 0 bases from V and 1 base from J, with 16 bases in between. The CDR3 totals 18 residues. CDR3 amino acids: CAISESFFQGGSNQPQHF. The CDR3 region has the DNA TGTGCCATCAGTGAGTCGTTCTTCCAGGGCGGGAGCAATCAGCCCCAGCATTTT.

This clone was counted only a few times. This sequence joins TRBV6-5 and TRBJ2-2; TRBD1 matches 9 bases. J lost 4 bases, V lost 6 bases, and 3 bases had no gene match. The germline gives CDR1 MNHEY, CDR2 SVGAGI. The CDR3 extends over 14 amino acids. The CDR3 nucleotides are TGTGCCAGCAGGGGACAGGGAAGCACCGGGGAGCTGTTTTTT. This sequence encodes CASRGQGSTGELFF.

The rearrangement links TRBV5-1 to TRBJ2-1; D remains ambiguous. V lost 0 bases and J lost 5, with 12 bases in between. Germline CDR1 SGHRS, CDR2 YFSETQ. The CDR3 spans 15 residues. The CDR3 DNA reads TGCGCCAGCAGCTTGGACATCAGGACCAACAATGAGCAGTTCTTC. Translating gives CASSLDIRTNNEQFF.

On this clone: The sample contains more than one DNA sequence encoding this CDR3. This rearrangement joins TRBV4-2 to TRBJ1-3; D unclear. Germline V gene data show CDR1 as LGHNA and CDR2 as YNFKEQ. This CDR3 is built from 16 residues. Trimming stripped 5 bases from V and 0 bases from J, with 14 bases between. CDR3 nucleotides: TGTGCCAGCAGCGTCGACCCGACAAACTCTGGAAACACCATATATTTT. Translation: CASSVDPTNSGNTIYF.

V and J are TRBV4-2 and TRBJ2-5, with TRBD1 matching 7 bases. V gave up 3 bases and J gave up 1 base; unmatched junction bases: 11. The CDR3 contains 17 residues. Germline-derived CDR1 and CDR2 are LGHNA and YNFKEQ. The CDR3 coding sequence is TGTGCCAGCAGCCAGGGATTTCAGGGGACAGTCCAAGAGACCCAGTACTTC. Amino acid sequence: CASSQGFQGTVQETQYF.

The genes are TRBV19 and TRBJ2-7; 9 positions match TRBD1. The CDR3 totals 15 residues. Germline V gives CDR1 LNHDA, CDR2 SQIVND (reference sequence). The trim removed 4 bases at V and 3 bases at J, leaving 7 bases unmatched. The CDR3 here is CASSTTGTGIYEQYF. For the CDR3, the DNA is TGTGCCAGTAGTACTACCGGGACAGGGATCTACGAGCAGTACTTC.

J is TRBJ2-5 and V is TRBV29-1; TRBD2 matches at 7 bases. Trimming removed 6 bases from V and 4 bases from J; junction bases left unmatched: 5. This CDR3 region has 12 residues. Germline V lookup: CDR1 SQVTM, CDR2 ANQGSEA. In DNA, the CDR3 is TGCAGCGTCGACCGGGGGGTAGAGACCCAGTACTTC. It encodes CSVDRGVETQYF.

The chain joins TRBV7-2 to TRBJ2-1; D not resolved. Germline assignment: CDR1 SGHTA and CDR2 FQGNSA. This CDR3 spans 12 amino acids. V gave up 5 bases and J gave up 9 bases, with 11 bases separating them. The CDR3 DNA sequence: TGTGCCAGCAGCCCTAGGGTAGGTGAGCAGTTCTTC. Its translation: CASSPRVGEQFF.

Only one count was recorded for this clone. The rearrangement joins TRBV7-2 to TRBJ2-1; 8 bases line up with TRBD1. Germline V gene lookup returns CDR1 SGHTA and CDR2 FQGNSA. This CDR3 comprises 16 residues. Trimming at V came to 5 bases and at J to 0 bases, leaving 6 bases not matched to a gene. CDR3: CASSKDRESSYNEQFF. The CDR3 nucleotides are TGTGCCAGCAGCAAGGACAGGGAAAGCTCCTACAATGAGCAGTTCTTC.

The chain has TRBV20-1 and TRBJ2-3; D is uncertain. There are 11 residues in the CDR3. Trimming took 4 bases from V and 2 from J, leaving 4 bases between them. CDR1 is DFQATT and CDR2 is SNEGSKA in the germline V gene (reference sequence). CDR3 amino acids: CSATATDTQYF. The CDR3, as DNA: TGCAGTGCTACCGCCACAGATACGCAGTATTTT.

This chain links TRBV9 with TRBJ2-2; no firm D call. The CDR3 contains 15 residues. CDR1 SGDLS and CDR2 YYNGEE come from the germline V gene. V gave up 0 bases and J gave up 0 bases, with 6 bases separating them. This chain's CDR3 is CASSVGSSNTGELFF. Here the CDR3 DNA reads TGTGCCAGCAGCGTAGGCTCCTCGAACACCGGGGAGCTGTTTTTT.

The chain joins TRBV6-4 to TRBJ2-3; D is possibly TRBD2 (7 bases). The CDR3 sequence is 14 residues long. CDR1 is MRHNA and CDR2 is SNTAGT in the germline V gene. Trimming took 2 bases from V and 4 from J, leaving 10 bases between them. The CDR3 DNA reads TGTGCCAGCAGTGACGGGGGGGGGCCAGATACGCAGTATTTT. Translating it yields CASSDGGGPDTQYF.

This clone is medium-sized. V is TRBV19 and J is TRBJ1-6; tentative D call: TRBD1 (5 bases). The germline V and J ends were trimmed by 7 bases and 7 bases, with 11 bases remaining between them. The CDR3 covers 13 residues. Germline V gene sequence: CDR1 LNHDA, CDR2 SQIVND (reference sequence). The CDR3 protein is CASTLRENSPLHF. In DNA form, the CDR3 reads TGTGCCAGTACCCTCAGGGAAAATTCACCCCTCCACTTT.

V is TRBV11-3 and J is TRBJ2-2; TRBD2 agrees at 12 bases. The germline gives CDR1 SGHNT, CDR2 YENEEA. Trimming at V came to 8 bases and at J to 5 bases, leaving 3 bases not matched to a gene. The CDR3 loop spans 14 amino acids. DNA for the CDR3: TGTGCCAGCGGCACTAGCGGGGGGACCGGGGAGCTGTTTTTT. This encodes CASGTSGGTGELFF.

The chain combines TRBV10-3 with TRBJ2-7; perhaps TRBD2 as D (6 bases). Germline-derived CDR1 and CDR2 are ENHRY and SYGVKD. V was cut by 2 bases and J by 6 bases, with 11 bases left in between. The CDR3 sequence is 13 residues long. As DNA, the CDR3 is TGTGCCATCAGTGAGGGCCGGGGGAGCGAGCAGTACGTC. Translating it yields CAISEGRGSEQYV.

The V call is TRBV2, the J call TRBJ2-3, with 10 bases that match TRBD1. Looked up from germline, CDR1 is SNHLY and CDR2 is FYNNEI. The CDR3 is 15 amino acids. V lost 6 bases, J lost 3 bases, and 6 bases stayed unmatched. This CDR3 is CASRSDRGRTDTQYF. Here the CDR3 DNA reads TGTGCCAGCAGGAGCGACAGGGGGCGGACAGATACGCAGTATTTT.

V usage is TRBV6-5 and J usage is TRBJ2-5; no firm D call. Germline values: CDR1 MNHEY, CDR2 SVGAGI. Between the trimmed V and J ends, which lost 0 bases and 5 bases, there was a span of 4 bases. The CDR3 length is 12 residues. The CDR3 coding sequence is TGTGCCAGCAGTTACTCTGGGGAGACCCAGTACTTC. Protein: CASSYSGETQYF.

The chain has TRBV6-6 and TRBJ2-3; D is possibly TRBD1 (5 bases). The CDR3 totals 14 residues. Trimming took off 2 bases at V and 3 bases at J, with 9 bases between the two ends. CDR1 is MNHNY and CDR2 is SVGAGI in the germline V gene (reference sequence). The CDR3 nucleotides read TGTGCCAGCAGTTACGGTTCAGGGACAGATACGCAGTATTTT. Translating gives CASSYGSGTDTQYF.

The V call is TRBV15, the J call TRBJ2-7; TRBD1 is a possible D gene (6 bases). The ends were cut back, 3 bases at V and 7 bases at J, with 10 bases in the middle. This CDR3 has 12 amino acids. Germline loops: CDR1 LNHNV, CDR2 YYDKDF (reference sequence). As DNA, the CDR3 is TGTGCCACCAGCAGGGGGACAACTGAGCAGTACTTC. Its translation: CATSRGTTEQYF.

The genes are TRBV29-1 and TRBJ2-3; D possibly corresponds to TRBD2 (6 bases). The CDR3 covers 14 residues. V dropped 0 bases and J dropped 1 base, with 8 bases sitting between them. Per germline, CDR1 SQVTM and CDR2 ANQGSEA. This CDR3 is CSVEDWGGTDTQYF. CDR3 nucleotides: TGCAGCGTTGAAGATTGGGGGGGCACAGATACGCAGTATTTT.

On this clone itself: Additional DNA sequences in this sample encode the identical CDR3. The chain has TRBV7-2 and TRBJ1-1; D is unclear. Trimming took off 3 bases at V and 4 bases at J, with 3 bases between the two ends. Germline V gene sequence: CDR1 SGHTA, CDR2 FQGNSA. The CDR3 contains 11 residues. The CDR3 DNA reads as TGTGCCAGCAGCTTCCGCACTGAAGCTTTCTTT. Encoded protein: CASSFRTEAFF.

This clone was observed a handful of times. The CDR3 DNA sequence: TGTGCCAGCTCACCAGACGCCGGGGAGCTGTTTTTT. Translation gives CASSPDAGELFF. V usage is TRBV18 and J usage is TRBJ2-2, with no clear D. The ends were cut back, 2 bases at V and 6 bases at J, with 4 bases in the middle. The CDR3 covers 12 residues. Per germline, CDR1 KGHSH and CDR2 LQKENI.